The rows below give T cell receptor beta chains drawn from one sample of a study of T-cell reconstitution after alpha-beta-depleted transplantation in children. TCRdb analysed the PCR reads with MiXCR anew, one entry per CDR3 protein. The sample has roughly 76,000 distinct CDR3 sequences, under 13% seen once; the top ten hold roughly 13%. The sample in question was PBMCs, obtained before TCRalphabeta/CD19-depleted stem cell transplant. These receptor sequences come from a boy between 10 and 17 years old with acute myeloid leukemia, due to receive a stem cell transplant. CDR3s include the opening cysteine and the closing phenylalanine or tryptophan. Each record gives: V gene, D gene, clone size, J gene, CDR3 DNA, CDR3 protein. A D gene is named only where the DNA matches it firmly. Clone size, where shown, is once, few, many, or a class for clones that have expanded.

TRBV5-1	TRBD1	NA	TRBJ1-1	TGCGCCAGCAGCTTGGATCCGGGACAGCTGAACACTGAAGCTTTCTTT	CASSLDPGQLNTEAFF
TRBV27	NA	many	TRBJ1-2	TGTGCCAGCAGTTTAGACAGGACCGCTATCCAAGGCTACACCTTC	CASSLDRTAIQGYTF
TRBV20-1	NA	many	TRBJ2-1	TGCAGTGCTAGGTGGGACAGCGGGACCCGGCAGTTCTTC	CSARWDSGTRQFF
TRBV10-1	TRBD1	NA	TRBJ1-2	TGCGCCAGCAGGCGGGACAGCCTTAACTATGGCTACACCTTC	CASRRDSLNYGYTF
TRBV12-3/TRBV12-4	TRBD2	many	TRBJ2-3	TGTGCCTGGGGCGGGAGTTCAGATACGCAGTATTTT	CAWGGSSDTQYF
TRBV2	TRBD2	many	TRBJ2-2	TGTGCCAGCAGACTAGCGGGGATCACCGGGGAGCTGTTTTTT	CASRLAGITGELFF
TRBV29-1	NA	many	TRBJ1-4	TGCAGCGTTGGGAGGGGTGAAAAACTGTTTTTT	CSVGRGEKLFF
TRBV11-2	NA	many	TRBJ1-2	TGTGCCAGCAGCTTACTACGGGGTGTTGGTGGCTACACCTTC	CASSLLRGVGGYTF
TRBV7-9	NA	many	TRBJ2-5	TGTGCCAGCAGCCCTCAAGAGACCCAGTACTTC	CASSPQETQYF
TRBV7-7	NA	many	TRBJ2-1	TGTGCTAGCAGCCCAGTGGGGGGCCGTTACAATGAGCAGTTCTTC	CASSPVGGRYNEQFF
TRBV20-1	NA	many	TRBJ2-1	TGCAGTGCCACCCCCTCGAGGGGGGGCAATGAGCAGTTCTTC	CSATPSRGGNEQFF
TRBV7-9	TRBD2	NA	TRBJ2-1	TGTGCCAGCAGCGCCACTAGCGGGAGGGTCTATGAGCAGTTCTTC	CASSATSGRVYEQFF
TRBV7-2	TRBD2	many	TRBJ2-1	TGTGCCAGCAGCCACAGAAGCGGGAGGGTCTCCTACAATGAGCAGTTCTTC	CASSHRSGRVSYNEQFF
TRBV7-9	NA	many	TRBJ2-1	TGTGCCAGCAGCTTAGCCGACAGATACAATGAGCAGTTCTTC	CASSLADRYNEQFF
TRBV5-6	TRBD1	many	TRBJ1-1	TGTGCCAGCAGAGCACAGGGGAGGGGCACTGAAGCTTTCTTT	CASRAQGRGTEAFF
TRBV29-1	NA	many	TRBJ1-2	TGCAGCGCTACCCGGTCGGCGGAGGGTGTCTACACCTTC	CSATRSAEGVYTF
TRBV7-3	NA	NA	TRBJ2-7	TGTGCCAGCAGCTCGACTAGCAGGGGCGAGCAGTACTTC	CASSSTSRGEQYF
TRBV27	TRBD1	many	TRBJ1-4	TGTGCCAGCAGTGAAAACAGGGGGCCCACTAATGAAAAACTGTTTTTT	CASSENRGPTNEKLFF
TRBV29-1	NA	NA	TRBJ2-2	TGCAGCACCAACGATCAGGCGAACACCGGGGAGCTGTTTTTT	CSTNDQANTGELFF
TRBV5-1	NA	many	TRBJ1-4	TGCGCCAGCAGCGTGTCAAGAGTCGGTGAAAAACTGTTTTTT	CASSVSRVGEKLFF
TRBV28	TRBD1	many	TRBJ2-5	TGTGCCACCCGGCGACAGGGCCAAGAGACCCAGTACTTC	CATRRQGQETQYF
TRBV27	TRBD1	many	TRBJ1-5	TGTGCCAGCACCTCCTCAGGGGGGCCCCAGCATTTT	CASTSSGGPQHF
TRBV5-1	NA	many	TRBJ2-3	TGCGCCAGCAGCTTGTTTCTAGCCCCCCCCACAGATACGCAGTATTTT	CASSLFLAPPTDTQYF
TRBV7-9	TRBD2	many	TRBJ2-7	TGTGCCAGCAGCCGTACTAGCGGGGGTTCCTACGAGCAGTACTTC	CASSRTSGGSYEQYF
TRBV20-1	TRBD2	many	TRBJ2-1	TGCAGTGCTAGCCTAGCGGGAGGCAATGAGCAGTTCTTC	CSASLAGGNEQFF
TRBV28	NA	NA	TRBJ1-2	TGTGCCAGCAGCTCTCAGGGGCTTCATGGCTACACCTTC	CASSSQGLHGYTF
TRBV7-1	TRBD2	NA	TRBJ2-1	TGTGCCAGCAGCCCTGAGCTCCCGACTAGCGGTTACAATGAGCAGTTCTTC	CASSPELPTSGYNEQFF
TRBV5-1	TRBD1	many	TRBJ1-1	TGCGCCAGCAGCACCGGACAGGTAAACACTGAAGCTTTCTTT	CASSTGQVNTEAFF
TRBV28	TRBD2	many	TRBJ2-5	TGTGCCAGCAGTCCACTTCGACTAGCACGAGGAGGAGAGACCCAGTACTTC	CASSPLRLARGGETQYF
TRBV5-1	TRBD2	many	TRBJ2-3	TGCGCCAGCAGCTTGACTAGCGGGGGTACAGATACGCAGTATTTT	CASSLTSGGTDTQYF
TRBV2	TRBD2	few	TRBJ2-1	TGTGCCAGCAGTGAAAGGCGGGGGGGCCCCTTAGGAAATGAGCAGTTCTTC	CASSERRGGPLGNEQFF
TRBV7-6	NA	many	TRBJ2-3	TGTGCCAGCAGCCTAACCACGGGGAGCACAGATACGCAGTATTTT	CASSLTTGSTDTQYF
TRBV5-1	NA	many	TRBJ1-4	TGCGCCAGCAGCTTGGCCCAAGTCAGTAATGAAAAACTGTTTTTT	CASSLAQVSNEKLFF
TRBV6-2/TRBV6-3	NA	many	TRBJ2-7	TGTGCCAGCAGCGCCCCTTCCTACGAGCAGTACTTC	CASSAPSYEQYF
TRBV4-3	TRBD2	many	TRBJ2-1	TGCGCCAGCAGCCAAGACCCCCCGGGACTACCTTACAATGAGCAGTTCTTC	CASSQDPPGLPYNEQFF
TRBV25-1	NA	many	TRBJ2-3	TGTGCCAGCCTTAGGGACCACCATACAGATACGCAGTATTTT	CASLRDHHTDTQYF
TRBV5-1	NA	many	TRBJ1-2	TGCGCCAGCAGCTGGGACGGGGACTATGGCTACACCTTC	CASSWDGDYGYTF
TRBV5-1	NA	many	TRBJ2-3	TGCGCCAGCAGTCCGTCGATCTACGGGCGACTACAATCCACAGATACGCAGTATTTT	CASSPSIYGRLQSTDTQYF
TRBV12-3/TRBV12-4	TRBD1	many	TRBJ1-2	TGTGCCAGCAGGCGGACAGGGGTTGACTATGGCTACACCTTC	CASRRTGVDYGYTF
TRBV20-1	NA	NA	TRBJ2-3	TGCAGTGCTAGAGCCCCGCGGATTAAGGCAGATACGCAGTATTTT	CSARAPRIKADTQYF